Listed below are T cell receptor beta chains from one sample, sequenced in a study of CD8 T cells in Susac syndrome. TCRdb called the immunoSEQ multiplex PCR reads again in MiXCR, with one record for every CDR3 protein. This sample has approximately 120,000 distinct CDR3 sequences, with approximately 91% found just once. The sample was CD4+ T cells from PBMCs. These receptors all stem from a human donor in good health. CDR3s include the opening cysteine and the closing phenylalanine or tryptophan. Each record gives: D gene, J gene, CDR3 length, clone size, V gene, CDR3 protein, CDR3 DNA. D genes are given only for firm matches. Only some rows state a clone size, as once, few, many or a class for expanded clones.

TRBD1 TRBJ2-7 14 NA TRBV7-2 CASSLVQGVNEQYF TGTGCCAGCAGCTTAGTCCAGGGGGTTAACGAGCAGTACTTC
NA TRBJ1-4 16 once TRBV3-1 CASSPRGTATNEKLFF TGTGCCAGCAGCCCTCGCGGAACAGCAACTAATGAAAAACTGTTTTTT
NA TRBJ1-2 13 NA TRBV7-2 CASSELPVSGYTF TGTGCCAGCAGCGAGCTCCCGGTTTCTGGCTACACCTTC
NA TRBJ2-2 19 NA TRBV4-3 CASSQYRHAGNGYTGELFF TGCGCCAGCAGCCAATATCGTCACGCAGGGAATGGGTACACCGGGGAGCTGTTTTTT
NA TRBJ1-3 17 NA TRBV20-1 CSARDGGAGSSGNTIYF TGCAGTGCTAGAGATGGGGGGGCGGGCAGCTCTGGAAACACCATATATTTT
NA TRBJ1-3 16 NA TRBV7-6 CASSLAHTNSGNTIYF TGTGCCAGCAGCTTAGCGCACACGAACTCTGGAAACACCATATATTTT
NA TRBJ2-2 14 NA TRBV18 CASSPKMGTGELFF TGTGCCAGCTCACCGAAAATGGGCACCGGGGAGCTGTTTTTT
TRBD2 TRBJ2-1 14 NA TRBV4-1 CASSQVTSGSSQFF TGCGCCAGCAGCCAAGTCACTAGCGGGAGTAGTCAGTTCTTC
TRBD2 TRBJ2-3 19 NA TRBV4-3 CASSQEASGGGPNTDTQYF TGCGCCAGCAGCCAAGAAGCTAGCGGGGGAGGACCTAACACAGATACGCAGTATTTT
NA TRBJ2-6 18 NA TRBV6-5 CASSYRDGYDSGANVLTF TGTGCCAGCAGTTACCGGGACGGATACGACTCTGGGGCCAACGTCCTGACTTTC
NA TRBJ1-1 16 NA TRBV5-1 CASSLDPASVNTEAFF TGCGCCAGCAGCTTGGATCCTGCCTCGGTGAACACTGAAGCTTTCTTT
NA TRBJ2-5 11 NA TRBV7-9 CASSITETQYF TGTGCCAGCAGTATTACTGAGACCCAGTACTTC
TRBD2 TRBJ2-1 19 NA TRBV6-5 CASSYSSLAGGSSYNEQFF TGTGCCAGCAGTTACTCGAGTCTAGCGGGAGGGTCCTCCTACAATGAGCAGTTCTTC
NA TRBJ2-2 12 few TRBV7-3 CASTSTGYELFF TGTGCCAGCACCTCGACAGGCTACGAGCTGTTTTTT
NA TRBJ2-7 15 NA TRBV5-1 CASSLAGDGFYEQYF TGCGCCAGCAGCTTGGCGGGGGACGGGTTCTACGAGCAGTACTTC
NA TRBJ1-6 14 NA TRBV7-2 CASSSQGLNSPLHF TGTGCCAGCAGCTCCCAGGGTCTAAATTCACCCCTCCACTTT
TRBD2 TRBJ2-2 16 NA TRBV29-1 CSVDGSGRSSAGELFF TGCAGCGTGGACGGTAGCGGGCGTTCGAGCGCCGGGGAGCTGTTTTTT
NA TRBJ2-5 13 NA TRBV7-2 CASNPGHLGTQYF TGTGCCAGCAACCCGGGACACCTAGGGACCCAGTACTTC
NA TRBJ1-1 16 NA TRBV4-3 CASSQGQGGVGTEAFF TGCGCCAGCAGCCAAGGGCAGGGTGGGGTTGGCACTGAAGCTTTCTTT
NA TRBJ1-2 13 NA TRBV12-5 CASGSGTFYGYTF TGTGCTAGTGGTTCTGGGACATTCTATGGCTACACCTTC
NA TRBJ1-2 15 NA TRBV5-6 CASSLEEGSVYGYTF TGTGCCAGCAGCTTGGAGGAGGGGTCCGTCTATGGCTACACCTTC
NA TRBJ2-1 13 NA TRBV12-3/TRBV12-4 CASSLGTPNEQFF TGTGCCAGCAGTTTAGGAACTCCCAATGAGCAGTTCTTC
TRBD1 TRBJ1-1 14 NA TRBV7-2 CASSLQGAQTEAFF TGTGCCAGCAGCTTACAGGGGGCGCAGACTGAAGCTTTCTTT
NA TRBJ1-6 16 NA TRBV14 CASSQDRAGQRSPLHF TGTGCCAGCAGCCAAGATCGTGCGGGGCAACGGTCACCCCTCCACTTT
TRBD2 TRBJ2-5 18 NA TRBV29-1 CSVEGGRASGRPIETQYF TGCAGCGTTGAAGGCGGTCGGGCTAGCGGGAGGCCTATCGAGACCCAGTACTTC
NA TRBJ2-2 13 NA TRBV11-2 CASSLRATGELFF TGTGCCAGCAGCTTAAGGGCCACCGGGGAGCTGTTTTTT
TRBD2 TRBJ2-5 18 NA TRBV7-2 CASSWGLAGGRRRETQYF TGTGCCAGCAGCTGGGGACTAGCGGGGGGGCGGAGAAGAGAGACCCAGTACTTC
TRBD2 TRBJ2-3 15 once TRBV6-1 CASGGTSGRVDTQYF TGTGCCAGCGGGGGGACTAGCGGGAGAGTGGATACGCAGTATTTT
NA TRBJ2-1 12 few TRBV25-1 CASSAGRNEQFF TGTGCCAGCAGTGCAGGGAGGAATGAGCAGTTCTTC
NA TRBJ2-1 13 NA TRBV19 CASKGGDYNEQFF TGTGCCAGTAAGGGGGGGGATTACAATGAGCAGTTCTTC
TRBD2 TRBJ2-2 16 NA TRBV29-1 CSVVSSTSENTGELFF TGCAGCGTTGTATCCTCGACTAGCGAAAACACCGGGGAGCTGTTTTTT
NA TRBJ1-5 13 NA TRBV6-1 CASSERGDQPQHF TGTGCCAGCAGTGAAAGGGGGGATCAGCCCCAGCATTTT
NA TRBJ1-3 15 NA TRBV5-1 CASSLLTGAGNTIYF TGCGCCAGCAGCTTGTTGACAGGCGCTGGAAACACCATATATTTT
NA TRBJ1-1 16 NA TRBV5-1 CASSLVGSGPNTEAFF TGCGCCAGCAGCTTGGTAGGGAGCGGTCCGAACACTGAAGCTTTCTTT
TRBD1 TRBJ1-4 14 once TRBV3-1 CASSQGTGGEKLFF TGTGCCAGCAGCCAAGGGACAGGGGGTGAAAAACTGTTTTTT
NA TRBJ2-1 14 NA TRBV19 CASSMNFPYNEQFF TGTGCCAGTAGTATGAACTTTCCATACAATGAGCAGTTCTTC
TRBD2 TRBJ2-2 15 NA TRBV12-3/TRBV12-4 CASRPSGGDTGELFF TGTGCCAGCAGACCTAGCGGGGGAGACACCGGGGAGCTGTTTTTT
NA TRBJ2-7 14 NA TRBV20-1 CSAQGRGRSYEQYF TGCAGTGCCCAGGGGAGGGGGCGCTCCTACGAGCAGTACTTC
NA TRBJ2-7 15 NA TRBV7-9 CASSSTSGTNYEQYF TGTGCCAGCAGCTCGACCTCGGGAACTAACTACGAGCAGTACTTC
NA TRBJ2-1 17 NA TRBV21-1 CASSAEGDRDGLNEQFF TGTGCCAGCAGCGCCGAGGGGGACAGGGATGGCTTGAATGAGCAGTTCTTC
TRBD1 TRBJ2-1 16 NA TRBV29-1 CSVEELGQGISREQFF TGCAGCGTTGAAGAACTCGGACAGGGGATTAGTCGTGAGCAGTTCTTC
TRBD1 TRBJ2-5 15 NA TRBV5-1 CASSLQTGGQETQYF TGCGCCAGCAGCTTGCAGACAGGGGGCCAAGAGACCCAGTACTTC
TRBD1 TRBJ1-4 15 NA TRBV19 CASSVRQGVDEKLFF TGTGCCAGTAGTGTACGACAGGGAGTGGATGAAAAACTGTTTTTT
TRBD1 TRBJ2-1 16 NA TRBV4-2 CASSLRTGAGVNEQFF TGTGCCAGCAGCCTAAGGACAGGGGCCGGGGTAAATGAGCAGTTCTTC
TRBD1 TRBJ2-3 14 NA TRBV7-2 CASSSDRGLDTQYF TGTGCCAGCAGCTCGGACAGGGGGCTCGATACGCAGTATTTT
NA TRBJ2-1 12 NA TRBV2 CARRDWRNEQFF TGTGCCAGAAGGGACTGGAGAAATGAGCAGTTCTTC
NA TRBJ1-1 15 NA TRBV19 CASSIGRMVNTEAFF TGTGCCAGTAGTATAGGACGGATGGTGAACACTGAAGCTTTCTTT
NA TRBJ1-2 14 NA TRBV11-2 CASSLDVGGGGYTF TGTGCCAGCAGCTTAGATGTCGGGGGAGGAGGCTACACCTTC
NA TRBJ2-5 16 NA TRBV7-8 CASSSPPPGSQETQYF TGTGCCAGCAGCTCCCCTCCCCCGGGATCCCAAGAGACCCAGTACTTC
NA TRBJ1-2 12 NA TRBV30 CAWSDSDYGYTF TGTGCCTGGAGTGACAGTGACTATGGCTACACCTTC
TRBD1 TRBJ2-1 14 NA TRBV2 CASRGGQVGHEQFF TGTGCCAGCAGGGGGGGACAGGTTGGTCATGAGCAGTTCTTC
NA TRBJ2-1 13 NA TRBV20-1 CSARPRGGAEQFF TGCAGTGCTAGACCCCGAGGGGGAGCTGAGCAGTTCTTC
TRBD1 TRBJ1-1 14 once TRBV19 CASRKTGGITEAFF TGTGCCAGTAGAAAGACAGGGGGTATCACTGAAGCTTTCTTT
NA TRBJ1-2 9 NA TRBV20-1 CSAGQIQTF TGCAGTGCCGGACAAATCCAAACCTTC